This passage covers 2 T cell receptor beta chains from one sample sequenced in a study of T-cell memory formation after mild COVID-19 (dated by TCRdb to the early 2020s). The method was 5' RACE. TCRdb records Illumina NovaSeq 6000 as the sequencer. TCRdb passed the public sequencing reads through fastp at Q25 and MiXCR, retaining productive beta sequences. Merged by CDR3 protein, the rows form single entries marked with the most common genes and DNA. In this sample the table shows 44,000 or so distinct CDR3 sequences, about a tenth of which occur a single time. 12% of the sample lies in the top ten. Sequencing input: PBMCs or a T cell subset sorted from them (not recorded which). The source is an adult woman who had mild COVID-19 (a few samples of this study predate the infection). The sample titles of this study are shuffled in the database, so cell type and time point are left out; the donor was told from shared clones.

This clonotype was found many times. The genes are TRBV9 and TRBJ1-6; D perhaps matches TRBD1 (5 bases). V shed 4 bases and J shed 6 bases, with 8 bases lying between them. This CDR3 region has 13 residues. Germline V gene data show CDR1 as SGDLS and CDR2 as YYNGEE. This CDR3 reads CASSFGGNSPLHF. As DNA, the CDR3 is TGTGCCAGCAGCTTTGGGGGTAATTCACCCCTCCACTTT.

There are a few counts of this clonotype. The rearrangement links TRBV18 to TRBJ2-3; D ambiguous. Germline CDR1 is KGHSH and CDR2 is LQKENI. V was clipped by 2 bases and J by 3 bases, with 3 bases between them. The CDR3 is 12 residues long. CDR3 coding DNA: TGTGCCAGCTCACCAACGACAGATACGCAGTATTTT. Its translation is CASSPTTDTQYF.